This T cell receptor beta chain was captured in a study of blood T cell repertoires in COVID-19. Profiling relied on immunoSEQ multiplex PCR, and the TCRdb table lists in-frame clones only, not all of them. The table has approximately 350,000 clones, around nine tenths seen once. V lost 0 bases and J lost 8, with 12 bases in between. The CDR3 length is 14 residues. Germline values: CDR1 SGHTS, CDR2 YDEGEE. The clonotype was recovered from a woman aged 70-85 years with COVID-19, enrolled during active disease. Sequenced sample: peripheral blood. This chain joins TRBV5-8 and TRBJ2-4, with D perhaps matching TRBD1 (5 bases). The CDR3 protein is CASSLEGNEDIQYF. The CDR3 bases are TGTGCCAGCAGCTTGGAGGGGAACGAGGACATTCAGTACTTC.